This note documents a single T cell receptor (beta chain) sequence. Antigen specificity is unknown. Germline and junction disagree at one end, which may indicate a read error. CDR3 length: 13 residues. Germline loops: CDR1 DFQATT, CDR2 SNEGSKA (reference sequence). TCRdb re-analyzed the PCR reads using MiXCR. The sample includes roughly 15,000 clones, 26% seen only once; the top ten take 22%. The sample belongs to a study of metastatic and nonmetastatic thyroid tumors. Study outcomes and limitations: Patients with malignant thyroid tumors reportedly had significantly higher TCR beta diversity than those with benign nodules, in blood and tumor.

Not a single patient had been given any form of treatment at any point before undergoing thyroid surgery. This sequence originates from a female donor with papillary thyroid cancer or a benign thyroid nodule (not recorded which). Some clones in this sample may be carry-over from other donors' samples. The source material was tumor tissue. The chain combines TRBV20-1 with TRBJ2-7; D is unclear. The CDR3 DNA reads as TGCAGTGCTATTAAGGGCGCTGCCTACGAGCATTACTTC. Translating gives CSAIKGAAYEHYF.